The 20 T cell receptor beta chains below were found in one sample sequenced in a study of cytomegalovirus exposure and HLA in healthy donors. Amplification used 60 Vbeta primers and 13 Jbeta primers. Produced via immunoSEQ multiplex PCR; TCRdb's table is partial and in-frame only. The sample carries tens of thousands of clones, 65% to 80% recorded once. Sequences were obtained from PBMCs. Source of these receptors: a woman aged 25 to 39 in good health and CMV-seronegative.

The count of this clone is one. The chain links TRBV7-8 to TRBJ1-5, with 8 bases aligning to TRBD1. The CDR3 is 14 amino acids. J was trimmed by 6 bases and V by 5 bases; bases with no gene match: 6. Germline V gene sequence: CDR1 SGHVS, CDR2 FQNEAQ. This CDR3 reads CASSPTGVGQPQHF. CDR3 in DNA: TGTGCCAGCAGCCCGACAGGGGTCGGTCAGCCCCAGCATTTT.

DNA for the CDR3: TGTGCCAGCGACGAGGATGGGGGGGCCTCTAACTATGGCTACACCTTC. The encoded protein is CASDEDGGASNYGYTF. The chain is built from TRBV18 and TRBJ1-2; tentatively, D is TRBD1 (6 bases). Germline assignment: CDR1 KGHSH and CDR2 LQKENI. This CDR3 region has 16 residues. Trimming removed 8 bases from V and 0 bases from J, with 19 bases in between.

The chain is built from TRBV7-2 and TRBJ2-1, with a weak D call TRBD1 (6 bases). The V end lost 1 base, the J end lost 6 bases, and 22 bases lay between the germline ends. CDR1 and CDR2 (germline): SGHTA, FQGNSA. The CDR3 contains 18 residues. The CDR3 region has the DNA TGTGCCAGCAGCTTAGGGGGGTCGGGAATTAAAGGGGGCAATGAGCAGTTCTTC. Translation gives CASSLGGSGIKGGNEQFF. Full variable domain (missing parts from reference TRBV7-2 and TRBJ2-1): GAGVSQSPSNKVTEKGKDVELRCDPISGHTALYWYRQSLGQGLEFLIYFQGNSAPDKSGLPSDRFSAERTGGSVSTLTIQRTQQEDSAVYLCASSLGGSGIKGGNEQFFGPGTRLTVL.

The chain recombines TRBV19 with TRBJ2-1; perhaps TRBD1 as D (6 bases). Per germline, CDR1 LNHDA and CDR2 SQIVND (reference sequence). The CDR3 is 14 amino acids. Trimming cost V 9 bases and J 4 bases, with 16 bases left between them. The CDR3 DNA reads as TGTGCCAGCCTTCGAGGGCAGGGGTACAATGAGCAGTTCTTC. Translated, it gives CASLRGQGYNEQFF. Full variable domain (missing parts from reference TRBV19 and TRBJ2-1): DGGITQSPKYLFRKEGQNVTLSCEQNLNHDAMYWYRQDPGQGLRLIYYSQIVNDFQKGDIAEGYSVSREKKESFPLTVTSAQKNPTAFYLCASLRGQGYNEQFFGPGTRLTVL.

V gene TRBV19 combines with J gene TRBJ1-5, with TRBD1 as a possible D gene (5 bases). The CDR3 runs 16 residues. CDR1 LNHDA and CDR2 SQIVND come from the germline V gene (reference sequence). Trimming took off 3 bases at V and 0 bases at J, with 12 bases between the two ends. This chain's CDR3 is CASSIAGGGSNQPQHF. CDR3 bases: TGTGCCAGTAGTATTGCGGGGGGAGGTAGCAATCAGCCCCAGCATTTT.

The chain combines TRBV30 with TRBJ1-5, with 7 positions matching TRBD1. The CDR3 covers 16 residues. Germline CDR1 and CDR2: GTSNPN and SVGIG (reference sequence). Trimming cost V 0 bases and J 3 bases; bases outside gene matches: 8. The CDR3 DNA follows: TGTGCCTGGAGTGTAGGTTCGACAGGGTTCAATCAGCCCCAGCATTTT. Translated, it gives CAWSVGSTGFNQPQHF.

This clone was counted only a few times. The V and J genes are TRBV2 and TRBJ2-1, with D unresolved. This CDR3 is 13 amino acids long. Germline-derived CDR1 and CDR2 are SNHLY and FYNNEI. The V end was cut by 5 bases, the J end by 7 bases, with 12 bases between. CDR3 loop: CASSSTGQNEQFF. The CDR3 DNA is TGTGCCAGCAGTTCGACTGGTCAAAATGAGCAGTTCTTC.

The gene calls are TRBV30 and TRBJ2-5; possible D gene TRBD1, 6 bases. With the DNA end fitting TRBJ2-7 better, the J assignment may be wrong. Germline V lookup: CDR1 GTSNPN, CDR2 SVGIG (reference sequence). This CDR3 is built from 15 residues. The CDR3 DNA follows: TGTGCCTGGAGTTCGAACAGGGTGGGGACCTACGAGCAGTACTTC. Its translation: CAWSSNRVGTYEQYF.

The CDR3 region has the DNA TGTGCCAGCAGCTTAGACGGAGACAGAAAGGAGGAAAAACTGTTTTTT. Protein product: CASSLDGDRKEEKLFF. The chain joins TRBV11-2 to TRBJ1-4; tentative D call: TRBD1 (5 bases). V lost 0 bases, J lost 8 bases, and 16 bases lay in between. The CDR3 is made up of 16 amino acids. Looked up from germline, CDR1 is SGHAT and CDR2 is FQNNGV.

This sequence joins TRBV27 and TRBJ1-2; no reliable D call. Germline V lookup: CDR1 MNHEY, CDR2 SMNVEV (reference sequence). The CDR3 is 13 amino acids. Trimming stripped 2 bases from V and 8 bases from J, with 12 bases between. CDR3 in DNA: TGTGCCAGCAGTTTACTCCCCGGGAGCGGCTACACCTTC. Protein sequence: CASSLLPGSGYTF.

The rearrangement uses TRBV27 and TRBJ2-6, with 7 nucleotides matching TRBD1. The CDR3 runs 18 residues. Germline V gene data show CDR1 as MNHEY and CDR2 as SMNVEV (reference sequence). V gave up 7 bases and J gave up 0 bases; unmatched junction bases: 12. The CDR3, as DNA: TGTGCCAGCACACCGTGGGGACAGACGGACTCTGGGGCCAACGTCCTGACTTTC. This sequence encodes CASTPWGQTDSGANVLTF.

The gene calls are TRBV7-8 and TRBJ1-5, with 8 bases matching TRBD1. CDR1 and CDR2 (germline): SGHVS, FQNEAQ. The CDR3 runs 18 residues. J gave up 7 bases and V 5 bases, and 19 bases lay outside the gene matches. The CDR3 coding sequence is TGTGCCAGCAGCCGTTTACATGGGGGCAGGGGGCAGGGACAGCCCCAGCATTTT. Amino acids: CASSRLHGGRGQGQPQHF.

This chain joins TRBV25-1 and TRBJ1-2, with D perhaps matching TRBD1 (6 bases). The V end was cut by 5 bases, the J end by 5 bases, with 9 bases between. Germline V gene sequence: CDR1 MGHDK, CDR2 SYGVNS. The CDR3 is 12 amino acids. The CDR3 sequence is CASSPTGYGYTF. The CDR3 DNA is TGTGCCAGCAGTCCCACAGGGTATGGCTACACCTTC.

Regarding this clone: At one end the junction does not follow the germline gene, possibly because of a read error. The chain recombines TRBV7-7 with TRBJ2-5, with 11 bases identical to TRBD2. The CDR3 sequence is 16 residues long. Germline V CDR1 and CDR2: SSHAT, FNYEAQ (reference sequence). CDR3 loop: CASSSIAGGPEETQYF. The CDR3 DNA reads TGTGCTAGCAGCTCCATAGCGGGAGGGCCAGAAGAGACCCAGTACTTC. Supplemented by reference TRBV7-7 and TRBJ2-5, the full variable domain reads GAGVSQSPRYKVTKRGQDVTLRCDPISSHATLYWYQQALGQGPEFLTYFNYEAQPDKSGLPSDRFSAERPEGSISTLTIQRTEQRDSAMYRCASSSIAGGPEETQYFGPGTRLLVL.

In DNA form, the CDR3 reads TGTGCCAGCTCAAAGGGACAAAAAGGGTACACTGAAGCTTTCTTT. Translated, it gives CASSKGQKGYTEAFF. The chain recombines TRBV18 with TRBJ1-1; a possible D gene is TRBD1 (6 bases). V lost 5 bases, J lost 3 bases, and 16 bases lay in between. CDR1 and CDR2 from the germline V gene are KGHSH and LQKENI. The CDR3 loop spans 15 amino acids. The full variable domain, with the rest looked up from reference TRBV18 and TRBJ1-1, is NAGVMQNPRHLVRRRGQEARLRCSPMKGHSHVYWYRQLPEEGLKFMVYLQKENIIDESGMPKERFSAEFPKEGPSILRIQQVVRGDSAAYFCASSKGQKGYTEAFFGQGTRLTVV.

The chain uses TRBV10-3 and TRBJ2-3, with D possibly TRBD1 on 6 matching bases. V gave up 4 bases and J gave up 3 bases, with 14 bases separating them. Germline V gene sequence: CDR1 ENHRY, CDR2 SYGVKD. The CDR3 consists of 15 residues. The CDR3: CAISVGGRGTDTQYF. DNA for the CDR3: TGTGCCATCAGTGTAGGGGGAAGAGGAACAGATACGCAGTATTTT.

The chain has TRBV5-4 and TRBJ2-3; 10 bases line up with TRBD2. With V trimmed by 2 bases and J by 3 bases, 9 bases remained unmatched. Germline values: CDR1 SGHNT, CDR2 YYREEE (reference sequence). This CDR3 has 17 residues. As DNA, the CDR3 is TGTGCCAGCAGCTTTAAGCTAGCGGGAGATGGAACAGATACGCAGTATTTT. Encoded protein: CASSFKLAGDGTDTQYF.

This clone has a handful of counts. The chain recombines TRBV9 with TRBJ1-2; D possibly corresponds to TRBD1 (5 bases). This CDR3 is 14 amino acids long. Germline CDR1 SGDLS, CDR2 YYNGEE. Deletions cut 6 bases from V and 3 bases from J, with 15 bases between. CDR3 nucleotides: TGTGCCAGCAAAAGGGGCGCATCGGACTATGGCTACACCTTC. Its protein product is CASKRGASDYGYTF.

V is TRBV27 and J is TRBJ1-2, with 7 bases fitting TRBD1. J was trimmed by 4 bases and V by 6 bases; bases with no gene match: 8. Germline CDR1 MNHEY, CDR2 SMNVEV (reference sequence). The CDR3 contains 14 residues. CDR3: CASSLTGTGYGYTF. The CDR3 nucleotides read TGTGCCAGCAGCCTGACAGGGACTGGCTATGGCTACACCTTC.

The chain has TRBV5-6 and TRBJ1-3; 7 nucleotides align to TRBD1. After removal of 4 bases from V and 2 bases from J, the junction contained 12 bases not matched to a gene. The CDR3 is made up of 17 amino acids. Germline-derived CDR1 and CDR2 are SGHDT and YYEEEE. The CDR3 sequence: CASSRRSRGEAGNTIYF. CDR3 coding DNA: TGTGCCAGCAGCCGGAGGTCCAGGGGGGAGGCTGGAAACACCATATATTTT.